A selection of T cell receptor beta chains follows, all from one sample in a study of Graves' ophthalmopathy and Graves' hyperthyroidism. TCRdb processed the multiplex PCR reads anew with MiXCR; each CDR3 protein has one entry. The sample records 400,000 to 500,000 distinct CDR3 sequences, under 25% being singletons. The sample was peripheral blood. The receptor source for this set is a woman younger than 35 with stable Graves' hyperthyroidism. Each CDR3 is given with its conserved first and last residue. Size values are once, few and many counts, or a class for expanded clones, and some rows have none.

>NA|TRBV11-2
CASSPNRGRHGELFF
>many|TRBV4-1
CASSQGAGTLYEQYF
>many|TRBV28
CASSRTSQKNIQYF
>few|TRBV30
CAWKRGGPGPYEQYF
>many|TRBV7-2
CASKRTRAIGYEQYF
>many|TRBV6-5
CASSYSFRAGELFF
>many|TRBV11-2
CASSLDLIQVAEAFF
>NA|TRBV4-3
CASSPDRDSGNTIYF
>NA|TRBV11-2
CSSSLETTGARLLHF
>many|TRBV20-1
CSARGSAGLYEQYF
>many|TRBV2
CASSEGAGTEAFF
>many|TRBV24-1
CATSESGTREAFF
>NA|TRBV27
CASRLGQSYGYTF
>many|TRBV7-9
CASSLVGVNSPLHF
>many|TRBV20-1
CSASRLASGELFF
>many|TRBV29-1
CSASGEGYTEAFF
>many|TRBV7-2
CASSPQRNIQYF
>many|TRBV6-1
CASNPRLAGVSGELFF
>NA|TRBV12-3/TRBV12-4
CASSPPLGEMETQYF
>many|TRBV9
CASSVDFGTEAFF
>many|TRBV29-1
CSGVMVRVANTEAFF
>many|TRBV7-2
CASSRSAYSVPPYF
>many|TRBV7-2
CASSMDRVDYGYTF
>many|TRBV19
CASSRQSNQPQHF
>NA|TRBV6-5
CTSSYFVGDTEAFF
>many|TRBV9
CASSTKETQYF
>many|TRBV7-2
CASSFGNFGNTIYF
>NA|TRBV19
CASNGLGTEAFF
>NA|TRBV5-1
CASSLAGMGDEQYF
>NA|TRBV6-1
CASSEFDGIGTEAFF
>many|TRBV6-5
CASSPGASYEQYF
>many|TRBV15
CATSPWTEGMTQHF
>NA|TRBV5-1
CASSTGTHQETQYF
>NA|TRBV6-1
CASNRDGSSSGNTIYF
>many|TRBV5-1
CASNPSPDTNNSPLHF
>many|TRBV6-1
CASSERDGDSYEQYF
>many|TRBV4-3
CASSQDIQGFYGYTF
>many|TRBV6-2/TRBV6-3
CASSYSPGGTRNGYTF
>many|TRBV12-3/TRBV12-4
CASSLDIGELFF
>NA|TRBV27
CASSKSSRQETQYF
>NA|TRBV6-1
CASEISQGMYGYTF